A selection of T cell receptor beta chains follows, all from one sample in a study of cytomegalovirus exposure and HLA in healthy donors. The repertoire was sequenced with immunoSEQ multiplex PCR; TCRdb's copy has only in-frame clones and lacks some. The table includes over 110,000 clones, around 82% detected once. The sequenced sample consisted of PBMCs. These receptor sequences come from a woman aged 18-35 years in good health and CMV-seropositive. Each CDR3 is given with its conserved first and last residue. Fields, in order: clone size, V gene, D gene, J gene, CDR3 protein, CDR3 DNA. The D gene is left open where the match is weak. The size field is filled for only some rows; it gives once, few, many or a size class.

.	TRBV19	TRBD1	TRBJ2-7	CASSNIGQGTNEQYF	TGTGCCAGTAGTAATATCGGACAGGGAACCAACGAGCAGTACTTC
once	TRBV30	.	TRBJ1-2	CAWSGGGSGYTF	TGTGCCTGGAGTGGGGGGGGCAGTGGCTACACCTTC
few	TRBV27	.	TRBJ2-1	CASSFGAYNEQFF	TGTGCCAGCAGTTTCGGAGCCTACAATGAGCAGTTCTTC
.	TRBV5-1	.	TRBJ2-1	CASSLAGTEEFF	TGCGCCAGCAGCTTGGCGGGGACTGAGGAGTTCTTC
.	TRBV13	.	TRBJ2-2	CASSPRTRSTGELFF	TGTGCCAGCAGCCCCCGAACTAGATCCACCGGGGAGCTGTTTTTT
.	TRBV4-2	.	TRBJ2-7	CASSQDSTGTYEQYF	TGTGCCAGCAGCCAAGATAGTACAGGCACCTACGAGCAGTACTTC
.	TRBV2	.	TRBJ2-7	CASGGRGSSYEQYF	TGTGCCAGTGGGGGGAGGGGGTCCTCCTACGAGCAGTACTTC
.	TRBV6-1	.	TRBJ2-4	CASSTVGGIQNIQYF	TGTGCCAGCAGTACTGTGGGGGGTATCCAAAACATTCAGTACTTC
.	TRBV13	TRBD2	TRBJ2-7	CASSFRVAGGREQYF	TGTGCCAGCAGCTTCCGGGTCGCGGGGGGGCGCGAGCAGTACTTC
.	TRBV28	TRBD1	TRBJ2-7	CASRGAGQGGYEQYF	TGTGCCAGCAGGGGGGCAGGACAGGGAGGCTACGAGCAGTACTTC
.	TRBV30	.	TRBJ1-2	CAWTEGGGYGYTF	TGTGCCTGGACCGAGGGTGGTGGGTATGGCTACACCTTC
once	TRBV2	.	TRBJ2-3	CASSESHGIPTDTQYF	TGTGCCAGCAGTGAATCACATGGCATCCCCACAGATACGCAGTATTTT
.	TRBV19	.	TRBJ1-5	CASSADSWGVKPQHF	TGTGCCAGTAGTGCCGACAGCTGGGGGGTTAAGCCCCAGCATTTT
.	TRBV6-1	.	TRBJ2-5	CASSRRPTSPETQYF	TGTGCCAGCAGTCGCAGGCCCACTAGCCCAGAGACCCAGTACTTC
.	TRBV5-1	TRBD2	TRBJ2-5	CASDAGAAGTSTQETQYF	TGCGCCAGCGATGCCGGAGCCGCCGGGACTAGTACACAAGAGACCCAGTACTTC
.	TRBV30	.	TRBJ1-2	CAWSASPRDSDYTF	TGTGCCTGGAGTGCCTCCCCCCGGGACTCCGACTACACCTTC
.	TRBV28	.	TRBJ1-1	CASHERDEAFF	TGTGCCAGCCACGAGAGGGATGAAGCTTTCTTT
.	TRBV6-1	.	TRBJ1-1	CASRWGPNTEAFF	TGTGCCAGCAGATGGGGGCCAAACACTGAAGCTTTCTTT
.	TRBV19	.	TRBJ1-5	CASSSMGGETGTHSNQPQHF	TGTGCCAGTAGCAGTATGGGGGGGGAAACAGGCACTCATAGCAATCAGCCCCAGCATTTT
.	TRBV28	.	TRBJ1-2	CASSTAGAEGYTF	TGTGCCAGCAGTACCGCAGGGGCGGAGGGCTACACCTTC
.	TRBV10-2	.	TRBJ2-7	CASSESEGEQYF	TGCGCCAGCAGTGAGTCAGAGGGAGAGCAGTACTTC